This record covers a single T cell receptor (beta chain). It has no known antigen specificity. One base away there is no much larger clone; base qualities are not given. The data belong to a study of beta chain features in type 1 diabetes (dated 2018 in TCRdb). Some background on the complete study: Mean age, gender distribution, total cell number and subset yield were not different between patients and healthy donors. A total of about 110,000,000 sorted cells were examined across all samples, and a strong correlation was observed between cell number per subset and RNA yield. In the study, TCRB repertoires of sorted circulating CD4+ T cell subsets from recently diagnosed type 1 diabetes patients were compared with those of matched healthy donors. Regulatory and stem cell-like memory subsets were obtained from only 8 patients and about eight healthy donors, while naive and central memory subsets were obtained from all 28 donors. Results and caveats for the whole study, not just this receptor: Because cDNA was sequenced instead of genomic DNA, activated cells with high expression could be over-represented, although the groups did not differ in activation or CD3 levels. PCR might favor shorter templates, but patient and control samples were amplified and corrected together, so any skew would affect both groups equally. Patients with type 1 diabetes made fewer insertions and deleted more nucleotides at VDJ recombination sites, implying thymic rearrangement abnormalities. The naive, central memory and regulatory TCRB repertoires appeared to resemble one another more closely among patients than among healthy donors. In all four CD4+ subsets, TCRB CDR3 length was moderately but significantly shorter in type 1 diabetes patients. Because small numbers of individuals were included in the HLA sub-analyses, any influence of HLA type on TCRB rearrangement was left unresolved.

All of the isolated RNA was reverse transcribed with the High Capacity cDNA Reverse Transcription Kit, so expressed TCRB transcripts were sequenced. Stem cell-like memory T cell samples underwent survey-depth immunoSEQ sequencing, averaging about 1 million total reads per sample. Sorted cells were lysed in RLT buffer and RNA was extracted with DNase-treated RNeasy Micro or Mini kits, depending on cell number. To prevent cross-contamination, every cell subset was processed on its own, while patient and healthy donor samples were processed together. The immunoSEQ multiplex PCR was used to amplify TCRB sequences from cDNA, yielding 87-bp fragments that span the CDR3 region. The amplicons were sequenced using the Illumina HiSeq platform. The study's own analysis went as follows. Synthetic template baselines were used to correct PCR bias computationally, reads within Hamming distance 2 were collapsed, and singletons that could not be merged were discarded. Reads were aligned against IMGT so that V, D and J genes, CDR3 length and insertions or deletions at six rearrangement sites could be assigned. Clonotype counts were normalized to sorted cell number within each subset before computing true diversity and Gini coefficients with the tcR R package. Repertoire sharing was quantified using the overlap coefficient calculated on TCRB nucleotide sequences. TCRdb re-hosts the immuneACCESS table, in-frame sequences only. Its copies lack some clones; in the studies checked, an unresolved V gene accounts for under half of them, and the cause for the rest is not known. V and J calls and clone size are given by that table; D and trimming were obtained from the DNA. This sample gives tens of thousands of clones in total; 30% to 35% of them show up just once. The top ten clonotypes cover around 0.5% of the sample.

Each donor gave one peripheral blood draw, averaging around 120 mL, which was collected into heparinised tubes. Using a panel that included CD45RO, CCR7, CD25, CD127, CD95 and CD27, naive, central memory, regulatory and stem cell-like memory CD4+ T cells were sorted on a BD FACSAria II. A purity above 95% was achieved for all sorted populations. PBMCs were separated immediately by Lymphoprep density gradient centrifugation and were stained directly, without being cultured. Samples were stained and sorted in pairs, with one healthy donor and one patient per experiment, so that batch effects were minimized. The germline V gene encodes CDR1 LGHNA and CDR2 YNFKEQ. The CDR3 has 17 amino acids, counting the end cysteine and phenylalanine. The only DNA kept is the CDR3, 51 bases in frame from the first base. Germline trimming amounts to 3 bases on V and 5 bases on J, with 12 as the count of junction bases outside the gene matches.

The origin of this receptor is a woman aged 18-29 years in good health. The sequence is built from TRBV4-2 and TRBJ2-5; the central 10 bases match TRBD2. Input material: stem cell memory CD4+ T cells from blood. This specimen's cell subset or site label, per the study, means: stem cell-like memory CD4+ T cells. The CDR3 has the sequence CASSQGAAGGRKETQYF. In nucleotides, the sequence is TGTGCCAGCAGCCAGGGTGCAGCGGGGGGGAGGAAGGAGACCCAGTACTTC.